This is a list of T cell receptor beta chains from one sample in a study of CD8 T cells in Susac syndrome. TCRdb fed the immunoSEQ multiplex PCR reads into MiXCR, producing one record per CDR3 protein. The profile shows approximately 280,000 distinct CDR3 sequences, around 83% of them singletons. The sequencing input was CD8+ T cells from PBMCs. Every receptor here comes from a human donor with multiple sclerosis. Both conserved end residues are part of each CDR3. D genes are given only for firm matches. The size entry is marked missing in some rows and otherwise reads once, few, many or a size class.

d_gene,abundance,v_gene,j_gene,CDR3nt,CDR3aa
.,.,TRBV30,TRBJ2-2,TGTGCCTGGAGTGTACGGTCTCTGTCGGGACACCAAACCCGACTGAACACCGGGGAGCTGTTTTTT,CAWSVRSLSGHQTRLNTGELFF
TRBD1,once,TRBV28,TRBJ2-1,TGTGCCAGCAGTTTTTGGGACAGGGGGACCTACAATGAGCAGTTCTTC,CASSFWDRGTYNEQFF
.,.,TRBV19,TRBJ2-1,TGTGCCAGTAGTATAGTTCCGGGCCCGGTGGGGAATGAGCAGTTCTTC,CASSIVPGPVGNEQFF
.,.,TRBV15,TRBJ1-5,TGTGCCACCAGCAGAGTACAGGGCCCCCAACAATCGTTTAGTCAGCCCCAGCATTTT,CATSRVQGPQQSFSQPQHF
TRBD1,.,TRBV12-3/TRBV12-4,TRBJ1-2,TGTGCCAGCAGTTCACGGGACAGGGAAAAGGATGGCTACACCTTC,CASSSRDREKDGYTF
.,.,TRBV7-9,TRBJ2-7,TGTGCCAGCAGCTTAGAAATGGGTTACGAGCAGTACTTC,CASSLEMGYEQYF
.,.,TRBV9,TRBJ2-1,TGTGCCAGCAGCGTAGAGAGACTCCGAGAGCAGTTCTTC,CASSVERLREQFF
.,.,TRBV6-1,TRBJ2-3,TGTGCCAGCAGTGGGCCTCCCCGCACAGATACGCAGTATTTT,CASSGPPRTDTQYF
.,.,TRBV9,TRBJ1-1,TGTGCCAGCAGCCCTCGGGAAGCTTTCTTT,CASSPREAFF
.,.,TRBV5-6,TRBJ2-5,TGTGCCAGCAGCTCCTCCAGTGGCGAGCGTCAGACCCAGTACTTC,CASSSSSGERQTQYF